The rows below give T cell receptor beta chains drawn from one sample of a study of beta chain features in type 1 diabetes. The table came from immunoSEQ multiplex PCR; TCRdb's copy has only in-frame clones and leaves some out. This sample has under 350,000 clones; under 8.5% occur once, and the top ten carry 1%. Sequencing used central memory CD4+ T cells from blood. These receptors were obtained from a woman younger than 35 in good health. The CDR3 runs from the conserved cysteine through the conserved F or W. D genes are given only for firm matches. Clone sizes are given selectively: once, few, many, or a class where the clone is expanded.

j_call: TRBJ2-1
clone_size: few
v_call: TRBV5-1
d_call: NA
cdr3_aa: CASSSRQVTYNEQFF
cdr3_nt: TGCGCCAGCAGCTCCAGACAGGTCACCTACAATGAGCAGTTCTTC

j_call: TRBJ1-2
clone_size: few
v_call: TRBV29-1
d_call: NA
cdr3_aa: CSVDDVSLSTF
cdr3_nt: TGCAGCGTTGACGACGTCAGCCTCTCGACCTTC

j_call: TRBJ2-3
clone_size: few
v_call: TRBV14
d_call: NA
cdr3_aa: CASSQGWGISSTDTQYF
cdr3_nt: TGTGCCAGCAGCCAAGGTTGGGGAATATCTAGCACAGATACGCAGTATTTT

j_call: TRBJ2-6
clone_size: many
v_call: TRBV29-1
d_call: NA
cdr3_aa: CSVELTAGANVLTF
cdr3_nt: TGCAGCGTTGAGTTGACGGCGGGGGCCAACGTCCTGACTTTC

j_call: TRBJ2-1
clone_size: NA
v_call: TRBV15
d_call: NA
cdr3_aa: CATQWGGWNEQFF
cdr3_nt: TGTGCCACCCAGTGGGGGGGCTGGAATGAGCAGTTCTTC

j_call: TRBJ2-6
clone_size: NA
v_call: TRBV15
d_call: TRBD2
cdr3_aa: CATSRDSVYAGELAGANVLTF
cdr3_nt: TGTGCCACCAGCAGAGATTCGGTGTACGCGGGGGAGTTGGCTGGGGCCAACGTCCTGACTTTC

j_call: TRBJ2-1
clone_size: few
v_call: TRBV11-3
d_call: NA
cdr3_aa: CASSLDGIKGYNEQFF
cdr3_nt: TGTGCCAGCAGCTTAGATGGTATTAAAGGATACAATGAGCAGTTCTTC

j_call: TRBJ2-7
clone_size: NA
v_call: TRBV12-5
d_call: NA
cdr3_aa: CASGLASTRSSYEQYF
cdr3_nt: TGTGCTAGTGGTTTGGCGTCGACAAGGAGCTCCTACGAGCAGTACTTC

j_call: TRBJ2-6
clone_size: NA
v_call: TRBV14
d_call: NA
cdr3_aa: CASSLATGSGANVLTF
cdr3_nt: TGTGCCAGCAGCCTTGCTACAGGATCCGGGGCCAACGTCCTGACTTTC

j_call: TRBJ1-5
clone_size: NA
v_call: TRBV5-4
d_call: NA
cdr3_aa: CASSLRQGGVDQPQHF
cdr3_nt: TGTGCCAGCAGCTTGCGCCAGGGAGGGGTGGATCAGCCCCAGCATTTT

j_call: TRBJ2-3
clone_size: NA
v_call: TRBV2
d_call: TRBD1
cdr3_aa: CASTGRGTLTDTQYF
cdr3_nt: TGTGCCAGCACTGGCAGGGGGACCTTAACAGATACGCAGTATTTT

j_call: TRBJ1-4
clone_size: NA
v_call: TRBV28
d_call: NA
cdr3_aa: CASNLKGGGEKLFF
cdr3_nt: TGTGCCAGCAATCTCAAAGGGGGAGGGGAAAAACTGTTTTTT

j_call: TRBJ2-1
clone_size: NA
v_call: TRBV30
d_call: TRBD2
cdr3_aa: CAWRLAVYNEQFF
cdr3_nt: TGTGCCTGGAGACTAGCGGTTTACAATGAGCAGTTCTTC

j_call: TRBJ1-1
clone_size: NA
v_call: TRBV28
d_call: TRBD1
cdr3_aa: CASKVIQGAVNTEAFF
cdr3_nt: TGTGCCAGCAAGGTAATCCAGGGGGCTGTGAACACTGAAGCTTTCTTT

j_call: TRBJ2-5
clone_size: few
v_call: TRBV5-1
d_call: TRBD2
cdr3_aa: CASRTSGGSEETQYF
cdr3_nt: TGCGCCAGCAGGACTAGCGGGGGGTCTGAGGAGACCCAGTACTTC

j_call: TRBJ2-5
clone_size: once
v_call: TRBV15
d_call: TRBD1
cdr3_aa: CATSRGGAGGQETQYF
cdr3_nt: TGTGCCACCAGCAGAGGGGGAGCAGGGGGCCAAGAGACCCAGTACTTC

j_call: TRBJ1-2
clone_size: NA
v_call: TRBV30
d_call: NA
cdr3_aa: CAWSITRTTSNYGYTF
cdr3_nt: TGTGCCTGGAGTATAACAAGGACAACTTCTAACTATGGCTACACCTTC

j_call: TRBJ1-6
clone_size: NA
v_call: TRBV6-1
d_call: NA
cdr3_aa: CASSPSTGWGSPLHF
cdr3_nt: TGTGCCAGCAGTCCCTCGACGGGGTGGGGTTCACCCCTCCACTTT

j_call: TRBJ1-2
clone_size: few
v_call: TRBV19
d_call: NA
cdr3_aa: CASSIRNGASYGYTF
cdr3_nt: TGTGCCAGTAGTATTAGGAACGGGGCTAGCTATGGCTACACCTTC

j_call: TRBJ1-4
clone_size: few
v_call: TRBV9
d_call: TRBD1
cdr3_aa: CASSPHRGRTNEKLFF
cdr3_nt: TGTGCCAGCAGCCCTCACAGGGGGAGGACTAATGAAAAACTGTTTTTT

j_call: TRBJ1-5
clone_size: NA
v_call: TRBV4-3
d_call: TRBD1
cdr3_aa: CASSQVHIQGALSNQPQHF
cdr3_nt: TGCGCCAGCAGCCAAGTTCATATTCAGGGGGCCCTTAGCAATCAGCCCCAGCATTTT

j_call: TRBJ1-1
clone_size: few
v_call: TRBV7-4
d_call: NA
cdr3_aa: CASSLVAPSGMNTEAFF
cdr3_nt: TGTGCCAGCAGCTTAGTTGCTCCCTCGGGGATGAACACTGAAGCTTTCTTT

j_call: TRBJ2-5
clone_size: NA
v_call: TRBV7-2
d_call: NA
cdr3_aa: CASSFSSQETQYF
cdr3_nt: TGTGCCAGCAGCTTCTCCTCCCAAGAGACCCAGTACTTC

j_call: TRBJ1-4
clone_size: NA
v_call: TRBV10-3
d_call: TRBD1
cdr3_aa: CAISDAGQGSEKLFF
cdr3_nt: TGTGCCATCAGTGACGCGGGACAGGGAAGTGAAAAACTGTTTTTT

j_call: TRBJ1-5
clone_size: few
v_call: TRBV7-9
d_call: NA
cdr3_aa: CASSQDRMGFQPQHF
cdr3_nt: TGTGCCAGCAGCCAAGATCGTATGGGGTTCCAGCCCCAGCATTTT

j_call: TRBJ1-4
clone_size: few
v_call: TRBV29-1
d_call: NA
cdr3_aa: CSVSLFATNEKLFF
cdr3_nt: TGCAGCGTTTCATTGTTTGCAACTAATGAAAAACTGTTTTTT

j_call: TRBJ1-2
clone_size: few
v_call: TRBV30
d_call: NA
cdr3_aa: CAWSEGHLYGYTF
cdr3_nt: TGTGCCTGGAGTGAGGGGCATCTGTATGGCTACACCTTC

j_call: TRBJ2-5
clone_size: few
v_call: TRBV2
d_call: TRBD2
cdr3_aa: CASTGLAGETQYF
cdr3_nt: TGTGCCAGCACCGGACTAGCGGGAGAGACCCAGTACTTC

j_call: TRBJ2-5
clone_size: NA
v_call: TRBV7-9
d_call: NA
cdr3_aa: CASSLRQGGETQYF
cdr3_nt: TGTGCCAGCAGCTTACGACAGGGAGGGGAGACCCAGTACTTC

j_call: TRBJ2-1
clone_size: NA
v_call: TRBV5-1
d_call: NA
cdr3_aa: CASSLLNEQFF
cdr3_nt: TGCGCCAGCAGCTTGCTCAATGAGCAGTTCTTC

j_call: TRBJ1-1
clone_size: few
v_call: TRBV11-3
d_call: TRBD1
cdr3_aa: CASSSRDREDTEAFF
cdr3_nt: TGTGCCAGCAGCTCCAGGGACAGGGAGGACACTGAAGCTTTCTTT

j_call: TRBJ2-3
clone_size: few
v_call: TRBV7-2
d_call: NA
cdr3_aa: CASSRGGNLNTQYF
cdr3_nt: TGTGCCAGCAGCCGTGGGGGGAACTTAAATACGCAGTATTTT

j_call: TRBJ2-3
clone_size: NA
v_call: TRBV2
d_call: NA
cdr3_aa: CASRAPRDTQYF
cdr3_nt: TGTGCCAGCAGAGCGCCCAGGGATACGCAGTATTTT

j_call: TRBJ2-5
clone_size: NA
v_call: TRBV18
d_call: TRBD1
cdr3_aa: CASSLSGQGAGETQYF
cdr3_nt: TGTGCCAGCTCACTGTCGGGACAGGGGGCCGGAGAGACCCAGTACTTC

j_call: TRBJ2-7
clone_size: NA
v_call: TRBV7-2
d_call: NA
cdr3_aa: CASSLNRDYEQYF
cdr3_nt: TGTGCCAGCAGCTTAAACCGGGACTACGAGCAGTACTTC

j_call: TRBJ2-3
clone_size: few
v_call: TRBV6-5
d_call: TRBD2
cdr3_aa: CATLREGSTDTQYF
cdr3_nt: TGTGCCACCCTTCGGGAGGGGAGCACAGATACGCAGTATTTT

j_call: TRBJ2-3
clone_size: few
v_call: TRBV6-6
d_call: NA
cdr3_aa: CASSYGGFADTQYF
cdr3_nt: TGTGCCAGCAGTTACGGGGGGTTCGCAGATACGCAGTATTTT

j_call: TRBJ2-1
clone_size: NA
v_call: TRBV9
d_call: NA
cdr3_aa: CASSDRLENEQFF
cdr3_nt: TGTGCCAGCAGCGACAGGTTGGAGAATGAGCAGTTCTTC

j_call: TRBJ2-7
clone_size: NA
v_call: TRBV7-2
d_call: NA
cdr3_aa: CASSQGPRAHEQYF
cdr3_nt: TGTGCCAGCAGCCAGGGCCCTCGAGCCCACGAGCAGTACTTC

j_call: TRBJ2-2
clone_size: once
v_call: TRBV4-1
d_call: NA
cdr3_aa: CASSQADMGFATGELFF
cdr3_nt: TGCGCCAGCAGCCAGGCTGACATGGGATTCGCCACCGGGGAGCTGTTTTTT

j_call: TRBJ2-2
clone_size: NA
v_call: TRBV5-1
d_call: NA
cdr3_aa: CASSLVAGSTGELFF
cdr3_nt: TGCGCCAGCAGCTTGGTTGCGGGCAGCACCGGGGAGCTGTTTTTT

j_call: TRBJ2-2
clone_size: few
v_call: TRBV15
d_call: NA
cdr3_aa: CATSRVGYGAGTGELFF
cdr3_nt: TGTGCCACCAGCAGAGTGGGGTATGGAGCGGGCACCGGGGAGCTGTTTTTT

j_call: TRBJ2-3
clone_size: NA
v_call: TRBV18
d_call: NA
cdr3_aa: CASSPVYGESGTDTQYF
cdr3_nt: TGTGCCAGCTCACCTGTCTATGGGGAAAGTGGAACAGATACGCAGTATTTT

j_call: TRBJ2-1
clone_size: few
v_call: TRBV18
d_call: TRBD2
cdr3_aa: CASSPNNLAGAMNNEQFF
cdr3_nt: TGTGCCAGCTCACCAAACAATCTAGCGGGGGCAATGAACAATGAGCAGTTCTTC

j_call: TRBJ2-5
clone_size: few
v_call: TRBV15
d_call: NA
cdr3_aa: CATSRDFSETQYF
cdr3_nt: TGTGCCACCAGCAGAGATTTTTCAGAGACCCAGTACTTC

j_call: TRBJ1-1
clone_size: NA
v_call: TRBV5-4
d_call: NA
cdr3_aa: CASSLRQNTEAFF
cdr3_nt: TGTGCCAGCAGCTTGAGACAGAACACTGAAGCTTTCTTT

j_call: TRBJ2-3
clone_size: few
v_call: TRBV7-3
d_call: NA
cdr3_aa: CASSLFAVGDTQYF
cdr3_nt: TGTGCCAGCAGCTTATTTGCTGTCGGGGATACGCAGTATTTT

j_call: TRBJ1-3
clone_size: few
v_call: TRBV30
d_call: NA
cdr3_aa: CAWKGDNAGNTIYF
cdr3_nt: TGTGCCTGGAAGGGGGACAACGCCGGAAACACCATATATTTT

j_call: TRBJ2-5
clone_size: NA
v_call: TRBV28
d_call: NA
cdr3_aa: CASLTRGGQGRETQYF
cdr3_nt: TGTGCCAGCCTTACGCGGGGGGGACAGGGTCGAGAGACCCAGTACTTC

j_call: TRBJ2-3
clone_size: few
v_call: TRBV7-2
d_call: NA
cdr3_aa: CASRPGALFDTQYF
cdr3_nt: TGTGCCAGCAGACCCGGGGCACTATTTGATACGCAGTATTTT

j_call: TRBJ1-1
clone_size: NA
v_call: TRBV18
d_call: TRBD1
cdr3_aa: CASSYSTGGTAEAFF
cdr3_nt: TGTGCCAGCTCATATTCGACAGGGGGCACCGCTGAAGCTTTCTTT

j_call: TRBJ2-1
clone_size: few
v_call: TRBV7-2
d_call: TRBD2
cdr3_aa: CASSQGPSGSSYNEQFF
cdr3_nt: TGCGCCAGCAGCCAAGGACCAAGCGGGAGCTCCTACAATGAGCAGTTCTTC

j_call: TRBJ2-3
clone_size: NA
v_call: TRBV11-2
d_call: NA
cdr3_aa: CASSLSSPGRPGLNTQYF
cdr3_nt: TGTGCCAGCAGCTTATCCTCTCCGGGACGCCCTGGGCTAAATACGCAGTATTTT

j_call: TRBJ2-3
clone_size: many
v_call: TRBV5-1
d_call: NA
cdr3_aa: CASSILTGTDTQYF
cdr3_nt: TGCGCCAGCAGCATACTGACAGGCACAGATACGCAGTATTTT

j_call: TRBJ1-6
clone_size: once
v_call: TRBV29-1
d_call: TRBD1
cdr3_aa: CSVVGQRGRSYNSPLHF
cdr3_nt: TGCAGCGTTGTCGGTCAGAGGGGGCGCAGCTATAATTCACCCCTCCACTTT